This TCR beta chain was sequenced in a study of T cells in narcolepsy. Points from the study as a whole: Healthy controls reportedly lacked the autoreactive clonotypes serially found in patients' blood. Same-patient CSF and blood CD4+ T cell clonotypes included HCRT-specific and TRIB2-specific autoreactive ones.

In regard to this clone: Its target is unknown.

Repertoires were generated with immunoSEQ multiplex PCR, while TCRdb's copy carries only in-frame clones and drops some. The table has about 27,000 clones, approximately 86% seen once. Germline V gene sequence: CDR1 DFQATT, CDR2 SNEGSKA (reference sequence). The V and J ends lost 0 bases and 3 bases respectively, with 0 bases between them. There are 11 residues in the CDR3. This clonotype was sampled from a human donor with narcolepsy. This chain links TRBV20-1 with TRBJ1-3; no clear D. Sequenced sample: CD45RA- memory CD4+ T cells from PBMCs. CDR3 nucleotide sequence: TGCAGTGCTAGAGATGGAAACACCATATATTTT. It specifies CSARDGNTIYF.